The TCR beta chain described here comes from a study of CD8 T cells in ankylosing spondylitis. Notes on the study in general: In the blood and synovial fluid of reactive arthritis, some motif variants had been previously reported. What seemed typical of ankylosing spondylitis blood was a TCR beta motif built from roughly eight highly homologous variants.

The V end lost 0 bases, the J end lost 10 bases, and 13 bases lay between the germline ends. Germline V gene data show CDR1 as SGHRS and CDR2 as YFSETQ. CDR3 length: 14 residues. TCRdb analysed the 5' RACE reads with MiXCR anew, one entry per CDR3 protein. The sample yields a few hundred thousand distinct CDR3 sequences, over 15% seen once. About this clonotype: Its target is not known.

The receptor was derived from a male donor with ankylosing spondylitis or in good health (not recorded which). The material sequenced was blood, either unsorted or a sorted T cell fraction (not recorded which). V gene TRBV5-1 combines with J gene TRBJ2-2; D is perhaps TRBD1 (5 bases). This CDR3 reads CASSLDFRQPELFF. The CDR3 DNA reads TGCGCCAGCAGCTTGGATTTTAGACAGCCGGAGCTGTTTTTT.